Following are 6 T cell receptor beta chains from one sample sequenced in a study of PD-1 blockade in classical Hodgkin lymphoma. The time point denotes: cycle 4 day 1 (C4D1), after around six weeks of nivolumab. Relapse was seen in all patients after autologous stem cell transplantation, and brentuximab vedotin exposure was variable. Data came from immunoSEQ multiplex PCR; TCRdb stores just in-frame clones and leaves some out. The data show about 89,000 clones, with just over 90% seen just once and under 3.5% held by the top ten. The specimen was peripheral blood mononuclear cells (PBMCs), collected before the fourth cycle of nivolumab. Every receptor here comes from a human donor with classical Hodgkin lymphoma.

The gene calls are TRBV9 and TRBJ1-6; TRBD1 might be the D (5 bases). The CDR3 loop spans 14 amino acids. V gave up 2 bases and J gave up 12 bases, with 15 bases separating them. Germline CDR1 reads SGDLS; CDR2 reads YYNGEE. CDR3 bases: TGTGCCAGCAGCGTCCCAGGGTCTATGGAACCCCTCCACTTT. Translated: CASSVPGSMEPLHF. Variable domain in full (rest from reference TRBV9 and TRBJ1-6): DSGVTQTPKHLITATGQRVTLRCSPRSGDLSVYWYQQSLDQGLQFLIQYYNGEERAKGNILERFSAQQFPDLHSELNLSSLELGDSALYFCASSVPGSMEPLHFGNGTRLTVT.

The rearrangement joins TRBV19 to TRBJ1-6; D not certain. CDR3 size: 15 residues. Per germline, CDR1 LNHDA and CDR2 SQIVND (reference sequence). V lost 5 bases and J lost 5, with 13 bases in between. CDR3 DNA: TGTGCCAGTAGTTCTCCTTTCGGTCATAATTCACCCCTCCACTTT. It encodes CASSSPFGHNSPLHF.

This chain joins TRBV29-1 and TRBJ2-7; D is perhaps TRBD1 (6 bases). This CDR3 is built from 15 residues. The V end was cut by 4 bases, the J end by 1 base, with 17 bases between. Germline values: CDR1 SQVTM, CDR2 ANQGSEA. The CDR3 is CSVVTGTSHSYEQYF. The CDR3 DNA follows: TGCAGCGTTGTGACCGGGACATCTCATTCCTACGAGCAGTACTTC.

This chain connects TRBV2 to TRBJ2-1; tentatively, D is TRBD2 (7 bases). V gave up 1 base and J gave up 2 bases, with 15 bases separating them. The CDR3 contains 17 residues. The germline CDR1 and CDR2 sequences are SNHLY and FYNNEI. The CDR3 loop reads CASSEVRWGGTYNEQFF. CDR3 nucleotide sequence: TGTGCCAGCAGTGAAGTCAGATGGGGGGGCACCTACAATGAGCAGTTCTTC.

The rearrangement joins TRBV6-6 to TRBJ2-7, with D perhaps matching TRBD2 (5 bases). The CDR3 sequence is 13 residues long. The germline CDR1 and CDR2 sequences are MNHNY and SVGAGI (reference sequence). Between the trimmed V and J ends, which lost 4 bases and 7 bases, there was a span of 14 bases. CDR3 sequence (DNA): TGTGCCAGCAGTTGGGTGGAGGATGGAGAGCAGTACTTC. It translates to CASSWVEDGEQYF.

The chain links TRBV6-4 to TRBJ1-1, with D uncertain. V lost 4 bases and J lost 2, with 8 bases in between. CDR3 length: 13 amino acids. Germline loops: CDR1 MRHNA, CDR2 SNTAGT. Here the CDR3 DNA reads TGTGCCAGCAGTGTACGGGCCAACACTGAAGCTTTCTTT. Its translation: CASSVRANTEAFF.